This section outlines one T cell receptor beta chain sequence together with its context. Its matching antigen is unknown. This sample stems from a study of beta chain features in type 1 diabetes. V was cut by 3 bases and J by 2 bases, with 15 bases left in between. This CDR3 comprises 16 residues. Germline values: CDR1 SGHTA, CDR2 FQGNSA. Expressed TCRB transcripts were sequenced because the isolated RNA had all been reverse transcribed beforehand. Here immunoSEQ multiplex PCR was the method, and the copy in TCRdb shows in-frame clones only, minus some. The table includes about 320,000 clones, around 15% detected once. Study findings and constraints: Type 1 diabetes patients had VDJ junctions that carried fewer insertions and more deletions.

The TCR was taken from a man younger than 45 in good health. Material: central memory CD4+ T cells from blood. V and J are TRBV7-2 and TRBJ2-3; D remains ambiguous. The DNA of the CDR3 is TGTGCCAGCAGCTTGATAATAGCTACTAACACAGATACGCAGTATTTT. Translation gives CASSLIIATNTDTQYF.